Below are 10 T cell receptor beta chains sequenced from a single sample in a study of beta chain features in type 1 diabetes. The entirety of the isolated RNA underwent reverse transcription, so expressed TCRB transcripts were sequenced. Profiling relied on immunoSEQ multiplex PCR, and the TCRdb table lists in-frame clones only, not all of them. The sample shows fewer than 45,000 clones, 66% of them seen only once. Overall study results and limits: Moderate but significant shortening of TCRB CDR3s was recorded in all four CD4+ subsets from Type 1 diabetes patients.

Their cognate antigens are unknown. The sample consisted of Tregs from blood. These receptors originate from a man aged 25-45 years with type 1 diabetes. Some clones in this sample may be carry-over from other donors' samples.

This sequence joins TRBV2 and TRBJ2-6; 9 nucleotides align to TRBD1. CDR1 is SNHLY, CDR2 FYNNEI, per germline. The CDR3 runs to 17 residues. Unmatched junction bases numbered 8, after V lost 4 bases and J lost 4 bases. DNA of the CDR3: TGTGCCAGCAGTGCTGTACAGGGGGCCACAGGGGCCAACGTCCTGACTTTC. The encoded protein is CASSAVQGATGANVLTF. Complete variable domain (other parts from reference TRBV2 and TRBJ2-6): EPEVTQTPSHQVTQMGQEVILRCVPISNHLYFYWYRQILGQKVEFLVSFYNNEISEKSEIFDDQFSVERPDGSNFTLKIRSTKLEDSAMYFCASSAVQGATGANVLTFGAGSRLTVL.

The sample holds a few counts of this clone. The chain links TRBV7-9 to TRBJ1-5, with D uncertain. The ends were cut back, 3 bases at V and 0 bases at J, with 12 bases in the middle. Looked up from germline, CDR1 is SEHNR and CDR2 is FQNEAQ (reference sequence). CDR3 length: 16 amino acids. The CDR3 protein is CASSFDQAYSNQPQHF. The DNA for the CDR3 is TGTGCCAGCAGCTTCGACCAGGCTTATAGCAATCAGCCCCAGCATTTT.

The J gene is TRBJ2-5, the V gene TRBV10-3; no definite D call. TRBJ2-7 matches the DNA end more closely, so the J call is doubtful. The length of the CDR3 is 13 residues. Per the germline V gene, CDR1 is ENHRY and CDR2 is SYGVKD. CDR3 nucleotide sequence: TGTGCCGTCCAGACCAGCGCTACCTACGAGCAGTACTTC. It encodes CAVQTSATYEQYF.

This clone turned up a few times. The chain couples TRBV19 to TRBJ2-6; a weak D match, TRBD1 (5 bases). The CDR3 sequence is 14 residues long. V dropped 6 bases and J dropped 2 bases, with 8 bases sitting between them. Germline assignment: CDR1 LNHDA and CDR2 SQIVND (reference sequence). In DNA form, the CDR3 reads TGTGCCAGTAGCGACAGTGCTGGGGCCAACGTCCTGACTTTC. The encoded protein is CASSDSAGANVLTF.

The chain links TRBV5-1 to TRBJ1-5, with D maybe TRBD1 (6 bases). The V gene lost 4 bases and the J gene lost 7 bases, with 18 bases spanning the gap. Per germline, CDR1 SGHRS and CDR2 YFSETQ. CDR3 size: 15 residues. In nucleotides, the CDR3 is TGCGCCAGCAGCACTACGACAGGATCGGGCCAGCCCCAGCATTTT. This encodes CASSTTTGSGQPQHF.

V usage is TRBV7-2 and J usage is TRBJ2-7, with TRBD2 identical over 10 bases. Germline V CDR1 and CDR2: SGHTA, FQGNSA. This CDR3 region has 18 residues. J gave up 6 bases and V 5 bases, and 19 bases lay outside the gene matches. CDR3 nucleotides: TGTGCCAGCAGCAGAGCGACTAGCGGGTTCATCAAACCGCCCGAGCAGTACTTC. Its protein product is CASSRATSGFIKPPEQYF.

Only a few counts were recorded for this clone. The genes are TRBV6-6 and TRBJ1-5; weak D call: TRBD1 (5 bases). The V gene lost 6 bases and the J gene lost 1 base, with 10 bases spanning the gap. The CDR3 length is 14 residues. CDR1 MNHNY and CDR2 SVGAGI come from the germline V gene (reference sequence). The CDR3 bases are TGTGCCAGCAGGCCACCAGGGAGCAATCAGCCCCAGCATTTT. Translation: CASRPPGSNQPQHF.

The CDR3 loop reads CASSQVERGPPLDTQYF. CDR3 bases: TGTGCCAGCAGCCAGGTCGAGCGGGGGCCGCCGCTGGATACGCAGTATTTT. The chain joins TRBV7-2 to TRBJ2-3; the match to TRBD2 covers 8 bases. Losses at the gene ends were 5 bases for V and 6 bases for J; bases not matched to a gene: 16. The CDR3 length is 17 residues. Germline V gene sequence: CDR1 SGHTA, CDR2 FQGNSA.

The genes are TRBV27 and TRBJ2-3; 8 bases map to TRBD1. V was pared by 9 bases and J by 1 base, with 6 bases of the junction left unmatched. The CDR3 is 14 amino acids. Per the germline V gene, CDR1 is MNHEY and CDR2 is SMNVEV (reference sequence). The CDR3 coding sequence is TGTGCCAGATTTACAGGGGGAGGCACAGATACGCAGTATTTT. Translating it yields CARFTGGGTDTQYF.

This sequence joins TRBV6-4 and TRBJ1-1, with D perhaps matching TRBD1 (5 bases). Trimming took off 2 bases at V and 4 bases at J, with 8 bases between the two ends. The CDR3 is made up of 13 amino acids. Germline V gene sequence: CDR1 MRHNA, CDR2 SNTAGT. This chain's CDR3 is CASSDGQGTEAFF. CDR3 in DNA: TGTGCCAGCAGTGACGGGCAGGGCACTGAAGCTTTCTTT.